This TCR beta chain comes out of a study of blood T cell repertoires in COVID-19. The CDR3 is 15 residues long. Per the study methods: For nucleated cells, counts were estimated from reference gene primer amplification. TCRdb's table, derived via immunoSEQ multiplex PCR, lists solely in-frame clones and lacks some. V and J calls and clone size follow that table, whereas D and trimming were derived from the DNA. The sample includes around 250,000 clones, over 80% of them seen just once. Material for sequencing was peripheral blood. The TCR sequence derives from a man aged 60 to 75 who had recovered from COVID-19. This chain joins TRBV21-1 and TRBJ2-3; the D segment call TRBD1 is taken from the table without a DNA check. TRBV21-1 is a pseudogene segment. DNA of the CDR3: TGTGCCAGCAGATCAGGGGAGTCTAGCACAGATACGCAGTATTTT. Amino acid sequence: CASRSGESSTDTQYF.